Shown below are 6 T cell receptor beta chains from a single sample sequenced in a study of blood T cell repertoires in COVID-19. Assay: immunoSEQ multiplex PCR; the TCRdb copy retains only in-frame clones and omits some. The sample lists tens of thousands of clones; over 80% were seen once. The sample taken for sequencing was peripheral blood. The receptors stem from a human donor in a cohort sampled during active COVID-19.

The J gene is TRBJ2-1, the V gene TRBV5-4, with D maybe TRBD1 (5 bases). This CDR3 comprises 14 residues. Germline loops: CDR1 SGHNT, CDR2 YYREEE (reference sequence). Trimming removed 4 bases at V and 7 bases at J, with 15 bases between. This chain's CDR3 is CASSRGNVRNEQFF. CDR3 nucleotide sequence: TGTGCCAGCAGCAGGGGAAATGTGAGGAATGAGCAGTTCTTC.

V and J are TRBV9 and TRBJ2-2, with 10 nucleotides matching TRBD2. Germline V lookup: CDR1 SGDLS, CDR2 YYNGEE. J was trimmed by 4 bases and V by 0 bases; bases with no gene match: 9. The CDR3 contains 18 residues. In nucleotides, the CDR3 is TGTGCCAGCAGCGTAGTGCCTAGCGGGAGTCGGGGCACCGGGGAGCTGTTTTTT. This translates into CASSVVPSGSRGTGELFF.

This chain links TRBV15 with TRBJ2-3, with 9 nucleotides matching TRBD2. The CDR3 is 16 amino acids. With V trimmed by 1 base and J by 4 bases, 6 bases remained unmatched. Germline CDR1 reads LNHNV; CDR2 reads YYDKDF (reference sequence). The CDR3 DNA reads as TGTGCCACCAGCAGAGGCATGGCGGGAGGGCCAGATACGCAGTATTTT. It codes for CATSRGMAGGPDTQYF. The full variable domain, its missing parts supplied by reference TRBV15 and TRBJ2-3, is DAMVIQNPRYQVTQFGKPVTLSCSQTLNHNVMYWYQQKSSQAPKLLFHYYDKDFNNEADTPDNFQSRRPNTSFCFLDIRSPGLGDTAMYLCATSRGMAGGPDTQYFGPGTRLTVL.

V usage is TRBV6-5 and J usage is TRBJ1-2, with D uncertain. Germline V lookup: CDR1 MNHEY, CDR2 SVGAGI. V was cut by 5 bases and J by 0 bases, with 13 bases left in between. This CDR3 contains 15 residues. CDR3 DNA: TGTGCCAGCAGTATCGCGGGGTTACCTAACTATGGCTACACCTTC. Its protein product is CASSIAGLPNYGYTF.

This chain uses TRBV9 with TRBJ2-1; TRBD1 aligns across 9 bases. The CDR3 has 15 amino acids. CDR1 is SGDLS, CDR2 YYNGEE, per germline. J lost 7 bases, V lost 4 bases, and 9 bases had no gene match. CDR3 DNA sequence: TGTGCCAGCAGCCCGTCCGGGACAGGGAAGAATGAGCAGTTCTTC. Translation: CASSPSGTGKNEQFF.

The chain couples TRBV5-1 to TRBJ1-2, with D perhaps TRBD1 (6 bases). Trimming removed 3 bases at V and 3 bases at J, with 12 bases between. There are 14 residues in the CDR3. The germline V gene has CDR1 SGHRS and CDR2 YFSETQ. DNA of the CDR3: TGCGCCAGCAGCTGGGGGCCTAATGACTATGGCTACACCTTC. The encoded protein is CASSWGPNDYGYTF.